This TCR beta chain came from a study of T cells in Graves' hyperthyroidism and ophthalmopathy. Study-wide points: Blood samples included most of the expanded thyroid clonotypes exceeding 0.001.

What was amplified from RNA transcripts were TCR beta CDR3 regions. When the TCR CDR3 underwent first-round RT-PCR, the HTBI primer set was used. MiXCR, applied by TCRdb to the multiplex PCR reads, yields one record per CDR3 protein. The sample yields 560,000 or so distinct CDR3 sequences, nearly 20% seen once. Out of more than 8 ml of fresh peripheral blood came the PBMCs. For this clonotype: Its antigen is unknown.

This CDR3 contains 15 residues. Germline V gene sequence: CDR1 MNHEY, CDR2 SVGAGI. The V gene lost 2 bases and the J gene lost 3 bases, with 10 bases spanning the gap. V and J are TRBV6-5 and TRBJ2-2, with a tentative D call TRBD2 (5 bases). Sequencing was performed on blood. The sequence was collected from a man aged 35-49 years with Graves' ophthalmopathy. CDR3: CASSYETTYTGELFF. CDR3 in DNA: TGTGCCAGCAGTTACGAGACTACCTACACCGGGGAGCTGTTTTTT.